Following are 25 T cell receptor beta chains from one sample sequenced in a study of blood T cell repertoires in COVID-19. This table comes from immunoSEQ multiplex PCR, and its TCRdb copy is limited to in-frame clones, with some not included. Of fewer than 60,000 clones listed, 80% to 90% are singletons. The sequenced material came from peripheral blood. All receptors derive from a man aged 50 or older with acute or convalescent COVID-19.

The chain recombines TRBV5-6 with TRBJ1-2, with D perhaps TRBD1 (6 bases). CDR3 length: 15 amino acids. With 0 bases removed from V and 7 bases from J, the gap between germline ends came to 16 bases. Germline V CDR1 and CDR2: SGHDT, YYEEEE. This CDR3 reads CASSLAGQPFSGYTF. As DNA, the CDR3 is TGTGCCAGCAGCTTGGCCGGACAGCCTTTCTCTGGCTACACCTTC.

About this clone: Other DNA sequences in this sample translate to the same CDR3. V is TRBV30 and J is TRBJ1-5; D unclear. Germline V gives CDR1 GTSNPN, CDR2 SVGIG (reference sequence). Deletions cut 0 bases from V and 4 bases from J, with 10 bases between. The CDR3 sequence is 14 residues long. In DNA, the CDR3 is TGTGCCTGGAGTGTGGTCGGGAGTAATCAGCCCCAGCATTTT. It translates to CAWSVVGSNQPQHF.

V usage is TRBV5-1 and J usage is TRBJ2-1; tentative D call: TRBD2 (5 bases). Germline loops: CDR1 SGHRS, CDR2 YFSETQ. V shed 0 bases and J shed 7 bases, with 11 bases lying between them. This CDR3 has 14 residues. The CDR3: CASSLAGRGNEQFF. In nucleotides, the CDR3 is TGCGCCAGCAGCTTGGCGGGCCGGGGAAATGAGCAGTTCTTC.

The sample holds a few counts of this clone. The rearrangement uses TRBV10-1 and TRBJ1-2; D gene unclear. Trimming stripped 2 bases from V and 5 bases from J, with 15 bases between. CDR1 is WNHNN, CDR2 SYGVQD, per germline (reference sequence). This CDR3 comprises 15 residues. CDR3 DNA: TGCGCCAGCAGTGAGCCCCCGGGAGAAAGATATGGCTACACCTTC. This translates into CASSEPPGERYGYTF.

This chain joins TRBV9 and TRBJ1-1; D is unclear. Germline-derived CDR1 and CDR2 are SGDLS and YYNGEE. V gave up 4 bases and J gave up 1 base, with 11 bases separating them. The CDR3 is made up of 14 amino acids. DNA for the CDR3: TGTGCCAGCAGCTTGACTTTAGAGAACACTGAAGCTTTCTTT. Translating gives CASSLTLENTEAFF.

V usage is TRBV5-5 and J usage is TRBJ1-5; 7 bases are a match to TRBD1. Germline V gene lookup returns CDR1 SGHKS and CDR2 YYEKEE (reference sequence). CDR3 length: 14 amino acids. The V and J ends lost 3 bases and 3 bases, in that order; junction bases with no gene match: 3. This chain's CDR3 is CASSYGQDNQPQHF. DNA of the CDR3: TGTGCCAGCAGCTACGGACAGGACAATCAGCCCCAGCATTTT.

This clone has more than one count but fewer than ten. The genes are TRBV12-3 or TRBV12-4 and TRBJ2-7; no reliable D call. V lost 3 bases and J 3 bases, leaving 6 bases between the germline ends. The CDR3 contains 12 residues. The chain's CDR3 is CASSFAHYEQYF. The CDR3 region has the DNA TGTGCCAGCAGTTTTGCGCACTACGAGCAGTACTTC.

V gene TRBV10-3 combines with J gene TRBJ1-2; possibly TRBD1 for D (5 bases). V lost 8 bases to trimming and J lost 8 bases, with 18 bases between them. This CDR3 region has 13 residues. Germline lookup yields CDR1 ENHRY and CDR2 SYGVKD. CDR3 region: CAIGAGELGGYTF. The CDR3 DNA follows: TGTGCCATCGGGGCAGGAGAGTTAGGAGGCTACACCTTC.

The chain combines TRBV9 with TRBJ1-6; D unclear. CDR1 SGDLS and CDR2 YYNGEE come from the germline V gene. There are 13 residues in the CDR3. V shed 5 bases and J shed 9 bases, with 12 bases lying between them. Here the CDR3 DNA reads TGTGCCAGCAGTTTGGAAGGAGGTTCACCCCTCCACTTT. This encodes CASSLEGGSPLHF.

The rearrangement links TRBV7-8 to TRBJ2-7; D unclear. The CDR3 is made up of 13 amino acids. Germline CDR1 and CDR2: SGHVS and FQNEAQ. Deletions cut 5 bases from V and 3 bases from J, with 11 bases between. CDR3 coding DNA: TGTGCCAGCAGCCGCCCCGGCGGCTACGAGCAGTACTTC. It encodes CASSRPGGYEQYF. Full variable domain (remainder filled in from reference TRBV7-8 and TRBJ2-7): GAGVSQSPRYKVAKRGQDVALRCDPISGHVSLFWYQQALGQGPEFLTYFQNEAQLDKSGLPSDRFFAERPEGSVSTLKIQRTQQEDSAVYLCASSRPGGYEQYFGPGTRLTVT.

This sequence joins TRBV18 and TRBJ2-5; D is undetermined. This CDR3 contains 14 residues. The V end was cut by 4 bases, the J end by 4 bases, with 13 bases between. Germline CDR1 reads KGHSH; CDR2 reads LQKENI. The DNA for the CDR3 is TGTGCCAGCTCACGGGCCGGATCAAGAGAGACCCAGTACTTC. Translated: CASSRAGSRETQYF.

This clone turned up a few times. J is TRBJ1-6 and V is TRBV5-1; 7 bases are a match to TRBD1. The ends lost 0 bases at V and 6 bases at J; junction bases unmatched: 3. This CDR3 is 15 amino acids long. Germline CDR1 reads SGHRS; CDR2 reads YFSETQ. The CDR3 protein is CASSLAGQINSPLHF. The CDR3 DNA reads as TGCGCCAGCAGCTTGGCGGGACAGATTAATTCACCCCTCCACTTT.

V usage is TRBV3-1 (or the pseudogene TRBV3-2) and J usage is TRBJ1-1; D may be TRBD1 (5 bases). In germline, CDR1 is LGHDT, CDR2 YNNKEL (reference sequence). This CDR3 spans 15 amino acids. Trimming removed 4 bases at V and 0 bases at J, with 12 bases between. CDR3 loop: CASSPWGSMNTEAFF. The CDR3 bases are TGTGCCAGCAGCCCATGGGGCTCCATGAACACTGAAGCTTTCTTT.

V and J are TRBV5-4 and TRBJ1-1; 7 nucleotides align to TRBD1. Germline assignment: CDR1 SGHNT and CDR2 YYREEE (reference sequence). CDR3 length: 12 residues. V shed 4 bases, J shed 8 bases, and the junction held 5 bases outside the gene matches. CDR3 sequence: CASSLGQEEAFF. In DNA form, the CDR3 reads TGTGCCAGCAGCCTCGGACAGGAGGAAGCTTTCTTT.

The chain has TRBV10-3 and TRBJ1-1; D remains ambiguous. CDR3 length: 11 amino acids. With 6 bases removed from V and 5 bases from J, the gap between germline ends came to 7 bases. Germline V gives CDR1 ENHRY, CDR2 SYGVKD. CDR3 sequence: CAIRSGTEAFF. The CDR3 region has the DNA TGTGCCATCAGGTCCGGGACTGAAGCTTTCTTT.

The V gene is TRBV12-3 or TRBV12-4, the J gene TRBJ1-2; D is undetermined. Trimming cost V 1 base and J 4 bases, with 7 bases left between them. The CDR3 extends over 13 amino acids. The CDR3 sequence is CASSLGAPYGYTF. In DNA, the CDR3 is TGTGCCAGCAGTTTAGGGGCCCCCTATGGCTACACCTTC.

This clone is categorized as medium-sized. The CDR3 coding sequence is TGCGCCAGCAGTGAGCCGGGCTACGAGCAGTACTTC. This sequence encodes CASSEPGYEQYF. This chain joins TRBV10-2 and TRBJ2-7, with unresolved D. The ends were cut back, 2 bases at V and 3 bases at J, with 5 bases in the middle. This CDR3 has 12 amino acids. The germline CDR1 and CDR2 sequences are WSHSY and SAAADI.

The V gene is TRBV5-4, the J gene TRBJ2-7; D might be TRBD2 (5 bases). Trimming pared 2 bases from V and 6 bases from J, leaving 12 bases between. Germline CDR1 and CDR2: SGHNT and YYREEE (reference sequence). The CDR3 runs to 13 residues. The CDR3 DNA sequence: TGTGCCAGCAGCTTCGAGAGGGCCGGCGAGCAGTACTTC. It translates to CASSFERAGEQYF.

V and J are TRBV9 and TRBJ2-2; TRBD1 is a possible D gene (6 bases). Looked up from germline, CDR1 is SGDLS and CDR2 is YYNGEE. The CDR3 is 15 residues long. Trimming pared 0 bases from V and 6 bases from J, leaving 12 bases between. CDR3 residues: CASSVGGQSSGELFF. The DNA for the CDR3 is TGTGCCAGCAGCGTAGGCGGACAGTCCTCCGGGGAGCTGTTTTTT.

This chain links TRBV5-1 with TRBJ2-1; 9 bases fit TRBD2. The germline V gene encodes CDR1 SGHRS and CDR2 YFSETQ. The CDR3 loop spans 17 amino acids. V shed 2 bases, J shed 0 bases, and the junction held 6 bases outside the gene matches. CDR3 region: CASSFVIAGASYNEQFF. The CDR3 region has the DNA TGCGCCAGCAGCTTTGTCATAGCGGGGGCCTCCTACAATGAGCAGTTCTTC.

The V gene is TRBV11-2, the J gene TRBJ2-5; D possibly corresponds to TRBD1 (6 bases). V lost 1 base to trimming and J lost 2 bases, with 8 bases between them. The CDR3 runs to 14 residues. Germline lookup yields CDR1 SGHAT and CDR2 FQNNGV. Written as DNA, the CDR3 is TGTGCCAGCAGCTTAGTGACAGGTCAAGAGACCCAGTACTTC. Protein sequence: CASSLVTGQETQYF. Together with reference TRBV11-2 and TRBJ2-5, the CDR3 gives the full variable domain: EAGVAQSPRYKIIEKRQSVAFWCNPISGHATLYWYQQILGQGPKLLIQFQNNGVVDDSQLPKDRFSAERLKGVDSTLKIQPAKLEDSAVYLCASSLVTGQETQYFGPGTRLLVL.

V is TRBV7-9 and J is TRBJ1-5; TRBD1 agrees at 7 bases. Germline V gene lookup returns CDR1 SEHNR and CDR2 FQNEAQ (reference sequence). V was pared by 5 bases and J by 3 bases, with 4 bases of the junction left unmatched. The CDR3 has 14 residues. The CDR3 DNA reads as TGTGCCAGCAGCACCGACAGGGACAATCAGCCCCAGCATTTT. Its protein is CASSTDRDNQPQHF. Variable domain in full (rest from reference TRBV7-9 and TRBJ1-5): DTGVSQNPRHKITKRGQNVTFRCDPISEHNRLYWYRQTLGQGPEFLTYFQNEAQLEKSRLLSDRFSAERPKGSFSTLEIQRTEQGDSAMYLCASSTDRDNQPQHFGDGTRLSIL.

CDR3 coding DNA: TGTGCCAGCAGCCCCCCAGGGAAGGGCTATGGCTACACCTTC. Translation: CASSPPGKGYGYTF. The chain employs TRBV14 and TRBJ1-2; a weak D match, TRBD1 (5 bases). Germline lookup yields CDR1 SGHDN and CDR2 FVKESK. This CDR3 comprises 14 residues. Trimming removed 4 bases at V and 4 bases at J, with 13 bases between. The complete variable domain, with remaining parts taken from reference TRBV14 and TRBJ1-2, reads EAGVTQFPSHSVIEKGQTVTLRCDPISGHDNLYWYRRVMGKEIKFLLHFVKESKQDESGMPNNRFLAERTGGTYSTLKVQPAELEDSGVYFCASSPPGKGYGYTFGSGTRLTVV.

The J gene is TRBJ2-3, the V gene TRBV7-3; 14 positions match TRBD2. V shed 6 bases and J 4 bases; nucleotides not matched to a gene: 3. The CDR3 spans 15 residues. The germline V gene encodes CDR1 SGHTA and CDR2 FQGTGA. The CDR3 DNA sequence: TGTGCCAGCAGGGGGACTAGCGGGAGTGCAGATACGCAGTATTTT. This encodes CASRGTSGSADTQYF. Full variable domain (rest looked up from reference TRBV7-3 and TRBJ2-3): GAGVSQTPSNKVTEKGKYVELRCDPISGHTALYWYRQSLGQGPEFLIYFQGTGAADDSGLPNDRFFAVRPEGSVSTLKIQRTERGDSAVYLCASRGTSGSADTQYFGPGTRLTVL.

This clone was detected only once. This sequence joins TRBV28 and TRBJ1-1, with 8 bases matching TRBD1. The CDR3 is made up of 15 amino acids. Germline loops: CDR1 MDHEN, CDR2 SYDVKM. V dropped 7 bases and J dropped 0; count of bases not matched to a gene: 7. DNA for the CDR3: TGTGCCAGCACCGGTGGACAGGGCATGAACACTGAAGCTTTCTTT. This codes for CASTGGQGMNTEAFF. Based on the CDR3 plus reference TRBV28 and TRBJ1-1, the full variable domain is DVKVTQSSRYLVKRTGEKVFLECVQDMDHENMFWYRQDPGLGLRLIYFSYDVKMKEKGDIPEGYSVSREKKERFSLILESASTNQTSMYLCASTGGQGMNTEAFFGQGTRLTVV.